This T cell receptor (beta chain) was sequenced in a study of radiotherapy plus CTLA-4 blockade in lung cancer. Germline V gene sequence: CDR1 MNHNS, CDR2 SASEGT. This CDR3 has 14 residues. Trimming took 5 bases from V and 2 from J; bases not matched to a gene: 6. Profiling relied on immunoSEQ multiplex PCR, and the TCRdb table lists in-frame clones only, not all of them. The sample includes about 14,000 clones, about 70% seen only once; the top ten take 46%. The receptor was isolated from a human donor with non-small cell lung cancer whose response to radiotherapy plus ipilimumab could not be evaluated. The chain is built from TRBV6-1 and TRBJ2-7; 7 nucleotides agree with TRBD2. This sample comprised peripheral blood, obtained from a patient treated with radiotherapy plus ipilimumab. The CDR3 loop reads CASSSGDHTYEQYF. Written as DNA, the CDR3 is TGTGCCAGCAGTAGCGGGGACCATACCTACGAGCAGTACTTC.